These T cell receptor beta chains were read from a single sample in a study of regulatory T cells in long-lasting Graves disease. In TCRdb, the multiplex PCR reads were re-called with MiXCR into one record per CDR3 protein. Among around 450,000 distinct CDR3 sequences listed, roughly 21% were seen once. The specimen was peripheral blood mononuclear cells (PBMCs), collected when the disease was refractory, from a patient treated with antithyroid drugs. These receptors all stem from a female donor with Graves disease. CDR3s include the opening cysteine and the closing phenylalanine or tryptophan. The order of the fields is D gene, clone size, V gene, J gene, CDR3 length, CDR3 protein, CDR3 DNA. The D gene is left open where the match is weak. A row's size may be missing; if present it is once, few, many or a size class.

>NA|NA|TRBV20-1|TRBJ2-2|15
CSARTGTTDTGELFF
TGCAGTGCTCGAACGGGTACGACCGACACCGGGGAGCTGTTTTTT
>NA|few|TRBV5-1|TRBJ2-3|14
CASSLTISTDTQYF
TGCGCCAGCAGCTTGACGATCAGCACAGATACGCAGTATTTT
>NA|few|TRBV7-9|TRBJ1-1|14
CASSIDSGRTEAFF
TGTGCCAGCAGCATCGATTCCGGGAGGACTGAAGCTTTCTTT
>TRBD1|many|TRBV5-6|TRBJ1-2|17
CASSLVGDRGPHYGYTF
TGTGCCAGCAGCTTGGTAGGGGACAGGGGCCCCCACTATGGCTACACCTTC
>NA|NA|TRBV9|TRBJ2-1|20
CASSVGRTHGRGPPSNEQFF
TGTGCCAGCAGCGTAGGCCGAACCCATGGGAGAGGGCCGCCTTCCAATGAGCAGTTCTTC
>NA|NA|TRBV12-3/TRBV12-4|TRBJ2-3|11
CASKWYDTQYF
TGTGCCAGCAAGTGGTACGATACGCAGTATTTT
>NA|few|TRBV5-6|TRBJ2-1|13
CASSSTLFDEQFF
TGTGCCAGCAGCTCGACGCTATTCGATGAGCAGTTCTTC
>TRBD1|many|TRBV3-1|TRBJ1-1|16
CASSPGTGTGGTEAFF
TGTGCCAGCAGCCCCGGGACAGGGACGGGTGGCACTGAAGCTTTCTTT
>NA|NA|TRBV29-1|TRBJ2-5|13
CSVEVGTGGTQYF
TGCAGCGTTGAAGTGGGGACCGGTGGGACCCAGTACTTC
>NA|NA|TRBV12-3/TRBV12-4|TRBJ2-7|13
CASSSDSYNEQYF
TGTGCCAGCAGCTCGGACAGCTATAACGAGCAGTACTTC
>NA|NA|TRBV10-3|TRBJ2-1|15
CAISIGQNPDNEQFF
TGTGCCATCAGCATAGGACAGAACCCTGACAATGAGCAGTTCTTC
>NA|many|TRBV28|TRBJ1-1|18
CASSSSGDGFTSATEAFF
TGTGCCAGCAGTTCCTCAGGGGACGGTTTTACCTCGGCGACTGAAGCTTTCTTT
>NA|NA|TRBV10-3|TRBJ2-7|13
CAITGTVSGEQYF
TGTGCCATCACCGGGACCGTAAGCGGCGAGCAGTACTTC
>NA|few|TRBV11-3|TRBJ1-5|13
CASSLGTDQPQHF
TGTGCCAGCAGCTTAGGGACGGATCAGCCCCAGCATTTT
>NA|many|TRBV24-1|TRBJ2-5|17
CATSDPRSEASQETQYF
TGTGCCACCAGTGACCCCCGGTCCGAGGCCAGCCAAGAGACCCAGTACTTC
>NA|many|TRBV28|TRBJ2-7|16
CASSLPDTFLSYEQYF
TGTGCCAGCAGTCTACCCGACACATTCCTTTCCTACGAGCAGTACTTC
>NA|many|TRBV28|TRBJ1-4|15
CASSPSTGANEKLFF
TGTGCCAGCAGTCCATCGACAGGAGCTAATGAAAAACTGTTTTTT
>TRBD2|few|TRBV12-3/TRBV12-4|TRBJ2-1|16
CASSSARLAGGNEQFF
TGTGCCAGCAGTTCCGCCCGACTAGCGGGAGGTAATGAGCAGTTCTTC
>TRBD2|few|TRBV27|TRBJ2-3|15
CASSIGTSAIDTQYF
TGTGCCAGCAGTATCGGGACTAGCGCCATAGATACGCAGTATTTT
>NA|few|TRBV7-8|TRBJ2-7|12
CASSLGPYRQYF
TGTGCCAGCAGTTTAGGGCCCTATCGGCAGTACTTC
>NA|few|TRBV25-1|TRBJ2-5|14
CASSPSEGKETQYF
TGTGCCAGCAGCCCCAGCGAGGGAAAAGAGACCCAGTACTTC
>NA|few|TRBV18|TRBJ2-5|13
CASSPAEQETQYF
TGTGCCAGCTCACCCGCAGAACAAGAGACCCAGTACTTC
>NA|NA|TRBV11-2|TRBJ1-1|15
CASSLDRVETREAFF
TGTGCCAGCAGCTTAGATAGAGTGGAGACACGGGAAGCTTTCTTT
>NA|NA|TRBV7-2|TRBJ2-3|16
CASSLEGGANTDTQYF
TGTGCCAGCAGCTTAGAGGGGGGGGCTAACACAGATACGCAGTATTTT
>NA|NA|TRBV7-9|TRBJ1-1|15
CASSPGRGLNTEAFF
TGTGCCAGCAGCCCAGGGCGGGGACTGAACACTGAAGCTTTCTTT
>NA|many|TRBV2|TRBJ1-4|15
CASSEEGGANEKLFF
TGTGCCAGCAGTGAAGAGGGGGGAGCTAATGAAAAACTGTTTTTT
>NA|many|TRBV9|TRBJ1-2|15
CASSAPWARGDGYTF
TGTGCCAGCAGCGCCCCGTGGGCGCGAGGGGATGGCTACACCTTC
>NA|NA|TRBV11-2|TRBJ2-2|14
CASSLNTQTGELFF
TGTGCCAGCAGCTTGAATACCCAGACCGGGGAGCTGTTTTTT
>NA|many|TRBV7-2|TRBJ1-2|13
CASSPHSNYGYTF
TGTGCCAGCAGCCCCCACAGCAACTATGGCTACACCTTC
>TRBD2|NA|TRBV7-2|TRBJ2-2|17
CASSSHMAGGNTGELFF
TGTGCCAGCAGCTCTCACATGGCGGGGGGGAACACCGGGGAGCTGTTTTTT
>NA|few|TRBV4-2|TRBJ1-1|13
CASSLGPEERAFF
TGTGCCAGCAGCCTCGGGCCCGAGGAGAGGGCTTTCTTT
>TRBD1|NA|TRBV3-1|TRBJ1-6|14
CASSQGQGGTPLHF
TGTGCCAGCAGCCAGGGACAGGGGGGGACACCCCTCCACTTT
>NA|NA|TRBV19|TRBJ2-7|14
CASSKTGTTCEQYF
TGTGCCAGTAGTAAAACAGGTACTACCTGCGAGCAGTACTTC
>NA|NA|TRBV7-9|TRBJ2-7|14
CASSLEDGPYEQYF
TGTGCCAGCAGCTTAGAGGACGGACCCTACGAGCAGTACTTC
>TRBD2|many|TRBV30|TRBJ2-5|12
CAWHGGGETQYF
TGTGCCTGGCATGGGGGGGGAGAGACCCAGTACTTC
>NA|NA|TRBV19|TRBJ1-5|14
CASSGEGLNQPQHF
TGTGCCAGTAGTGGGGAAGGACTCAATCAGCCCCAGCATTTT
>NA|NA|TRBV19|TRBJ2-2|17
CASSIDFPGAYTGELFF
TGTGCCAGTAGTATAGATTTTCCGGGGGCTTACACCGGGGAGCTGTTTTTT